This TCR beta chain came from a study of blood T cell repertoires in COVID-19. The CDR3 covers 15 residues. The germline CDR1 and CDR2 sequences are SGHTA and FQGTGA. The V gene lost 2 bases and the J gene lost 4 bases, with 11 bases spanning the gap. Profiling relied on immunoSEQ multiplex PCR, and the TCRdb table lists in-frame clones only, not all of them. This sample carries about 180,000 clones, 75% to 90% of them seen once, and the ten largest clones take more than 2.5%. This clone was recorded only once. The specimen sequenced was peripheral blood. The origin of this receptor is a man aged 60-69 years with acute or convalescent COVID-19. The chain combines TRBV7-3 with TRBJ2-2; D possibly corresponds to TRBD1 (5 bases). Here the CDR3 reads CASSLQGRVTGELFF. The CDR3 DNA is TGTGCCAGCAGCTTACAGGGTCGGGTCACCGGGGAGCTGTTTTTT.